These T cell receptor beta chains were read from a single sample in a study of OX40 agonist ivuxolimab in advanced cancers. Profiling relied on immunoSEQ multiplex PCR, and the TCRdb table lists in-frame clones only, not all of them. Here the sample spans tens of thousands of clones, roughly 90% being singletons. The sample in question was CD4+ or CD8+ T cells sorted from blood, obtained in a trial of the OX40 agonist ivuxolimab. These receptors were collected from an adult with an advanced solid tumor such as melanoma, head and neck, liver or kidney cancer. Both conserved end residues are part of each CDR3. D genes are given only for firm matches. Where a row states a size, it is once, few, many or the class of an expanded clone; other rows omit it.

CASSFSGAITYEQYF,TGCGCCAGCAGCTTCTCAGGGGCCATAACCTACGAGCAGTACTTC,-,-,TRBJ2-7,TRBV5-1
CAWDRTGANVLTF,TGTGCCTGGGACAGGACTGGGGCCAACGTCCTGACTTTC,-,-,TRBJ2-6,TRBV30
CASSKVAGSDTQYF,TGTGCCAGCAGCAAAGTAGCGGGCTCAGATACGCAGTATTTT,TRBD2,-,TRBJ2-3,TRBV4-2
CASRLAEVYGYTF,TGTGCCAGTAGGCTGGCGGAGGTCTATGGCTACACCTTC,-,once,TRBJ1-2,TRBV19
CASSLDGRGGDEQYF,TGCGCCAGCAGCTTGGACGGACGGGGGGGGGACGAGCAGTACTTC,TRBD2,-,TRBJ2-7,TRBV5-1
CASSLGTVSYTDTQYF,TGTGCCAGCAGCTTAGGGACAGTCTCCTACACAGATACGCAGTATTTT,-,-,TRBJ2-3,TRBV11-3
CASSLVGPWGYTF,TGTGCCAGCAGTCTCGTCGGCCCATGGGGCTACACCTTC,-,-,TRBJ1-2,TRBV28
CASSPPQGRDEQYF,TGCGCCAGCAGCCCACCCCAGGGAAGGGACGAGCAGTACTTC,-,-,TRBJ2-7,TRBV5-1
CASSWDGSYNEQFF,TGTGCCAGCAGCTGGGACGGCTCCTACAATGAGCAGTTCTTC,-,-,TRBJ2-1,TRBV5-6
CASTPGLGFADTQYF,TGTGCCAGTACACCGGGGCTAGGATTCGCAGATACGCAGTATTTT,-,-,TRBJ2-3,TRBV19
CASSVRAGQGYTF,TGTGCCAGCAGTGTGCGGGCAGGGCAAGGCTACACCTTC,-,-,TRBJ1-2,TRBV6-1
CATAPSGLYEQYF,TGTGCCACCGCTCCCAGCGGGCTTTACGAGCAGTACTTC,-,-,TRBJ2-7,TRBV27
CASSTRTGTGGGYTF,TGTGCCAGCAGCACTCGGACCGGGACAGGGGGTGGCTACACCTTC,TRBD1,-,TRBJ1-2,TRBV7-2
CAWMEMGGHQETQYF,TGTGCCTGGATGGAGATGGGAGGGCACCAAGAGACCCAGTACTTC,TRBD2,-,TRBJ2-5,TRBV30
CASRTAASGYGYTF,TGTGCCAGCAGGACCGCGGCGAGTGGGTATGGCTACACCTTC,-,-,TRBJ1-2,TRBV6-5
CATSRDIRAQGTEAFF,TGTGCCACCAGCAGGGATATCCGGGCCCAGGGCACTGAAGCTTTCTTT,-,-,TRBJ1-1,TRBV15
CASSFFGEKLFF,TGTGCCAGCAGCTTTTTCGGGGAAAAACTGTTTTTT,-,-,TRBJ1-4,TRBV7-2
CASSVDGQGGISGNTIYF,TGTGCCAGCAGCGTAGACGGACAGGGAGGGATTTCTGGAAACACCATATATTTT,TRBD1,-,TRBJ1-3,TRBV9
CASSPGADRVGETQYF,TGTGCCAGCAGCCCGGGGGCGGACAGGGTAGGAGAGACCCAGTACTTC,TRBD1,-,TRBJ2-5,TRBV11-3
CASTLGGVQETQYF,TGTGCCAGCACGCTGGGGGGGGTCCAAGAGACCCAGTACTTC,TRBD2,-,TRBJ2-5,TRBV5-4
CASSHTPLRVLSNQPQHF,TGCGCCAGCAGCCATACCCCGCTCCGGGTACTGAGCAATCAGCCCCAGCATTTT,-,-,TRBJ1-5,TRBV4-1
CASTPQGAPYNSPLHF,TGTGCCAGCACCCCTCAGGGGGCCCCCTATAATTCACCCCTCCACTTT,TRBD1,-,TRBJ1-6,TRBV28
CASSYRTGRDGYTF,TGTGCCAGCAGCTACCGGACAGGAAGGGATGGCTACACCTTC,TRBD1,-,TRBJ1-2,TRBV11-2
CASSSTGVPSQAGANVLTF,TGTGCCAGTAGCAGTACAGGGGTCCCTAGTCAAGCTGGGGCCAACGTCCTGACTTTC,TRBD1,-,TRBJ2-6,TRBV19
CASSPDWGVSYNEQFF,TGTGCCAGCTCGCCAGATTGGGGGGTCTCCTACAATGAGCAGTTCTTC,-,-,TRBJ2-1,TRBV18
CASRTVGKAGDTQYF,TGTGCCAGCAGGACGGTGGGGAAAGCGGGAGATACGCAGTATTTT,-,-,TRBJ2-3,TRBV5-4
CAWSLGLAPYEQYF,TGTGCCTGGAGTTTAGGACTAGCGCCCTACGAGCAGTACTTC,TRBD2,-,TRBJ2-7,TRBV30
CASSGGQGSYNEQFF,TGCGCCAGCAGCGGGGGACAGGGTTCCTACAATGAGCAGTTCTTC,TRBD1,-,TRBJ2-1,TRBV5-1
CASSFSRWDEKLFF,TGCGCCAGCAGCTTCAGTCGGTGGGATGAAAAACTGTTTTTT,-,-,TRBJ1-4,TRBV5-1
CASSFGGTGVQPQHF,TGTGCCAGCAGCTTTGGTGGGACAGGGGTTCAGCCCCAGCATTTT,TRBD1,-,TRBJ1-5,TRBV5-4
CASSPKGTTEAFF,TGTGCCAGCTCACCTAAAGGGACCACTGAAGCTTTCTTT,-,-,TRBJ1-1,TRBV18
CASRLFWLNEKLFF,TGTGCCAGCAGGCTTTTTTGGCTCAATGAAAAACTGTTTTTT,-,few,TRBJ1-4,TRBV7-2
CAWRSFRSTDTQYF,TGTGCCTGGAGGTCATTCCGAAGCACAGATACGCAGTATTTT,-,-,TRBJ2-3,TRBV30
CASSLTADQPQHF,TGTGCCAGCAGCTTAACGGCCGATCAGCCCCAGCATTTT,-,-,TRBJ1-5,TRBV7-2
CASSIGQYRYEQYF,TGTGCCAGCAGCATTGGACAGTATCGGTACGAGCAGTACTTC,-,-,TRBJ2-7,TRBV11-2
CASSPPSAGGGYNEQFF,TGTGCCAGCTCACCACCGTCAGCGGGAGGAGGTTACAATGAGCAGTTCTTC,TRBD2,-,TRBJ2-1,TRBV18
CASSFGRGGNQPQHF,TGTGCCAGCAGTTTCGGCAGGGGAGGCAATCAGCCCCAGCATTTT,-,-,TRBJ1-5,TRBV27
CASSVQGTGELFF,TGTGCCAGCAGTGTCCAGGGCACCGGGGAGCTGTTTTTT,-,-,TRBJ2-2,TRBV6-4
CASSSRTGQMGEQYF,TGTGCCAGCAGTTCTAGGACGGGACAGATGGGGGAGCAGTACTTC,TRBD1,-,TRBJ2-7,TRBV7-2
CASTLGTYNEQFF,TGTGCCAGCACCCTAGGCACCTACAATGAGCAGTTCTTC,-,-,TRBJ2-1,TRBV6-6
CASTHTRGGEQYF,TGTGCCAGTACCCACACGCGGGGCGGCGAGCAGTACTTC,-,-,TRBJ2-7,TRBV19
CASSLASQGPGWNTEAFF,TGTGCCAGCAGCTTAGCGTCGCAGGGGCCCGGGTGGAACACTGAAGCTTTCTTT,-,-,TRBJ1-1,TRBV7-2
CASSPIRQNGYTF,TGTGCCAGCTCACCAATAAGACAAAATGGCTACACCTTC,-,-,TRBJ1-2,TRBV18
CASSLGTSGYEQYF,TGCGCCAGCAGCCTCGGGACTAGCGGCTACGAGCAGTACTTC,TRBD2,-,TRBJ2-7,TRBV5-1
CASSLADWGTGELFF,TGCGCCAGCAGCTTAGCGGACTGGGGCACCGGGGAGCTGTTTTTT,-,-,TRBJ2-2,TRBV5-1
CASSPTGQGYEQYF,TGTGCCAGCAGCCCGACGGGACAGGGCTACGAGCAGTACTTC,TRBD1,-,TRBJ2-7,TRBV7-2
CASSSGVDTEAFF,TGTGCCAGCAGCTCGGGGGTCGACACTGAAGCTTTCTTT,-,-,TRBJ1-1,TRBV7-3
CASSPRQGPHEQYF,TGTGCCAGCAGCCCCCGGCAGGGACCCCACGAGCAGTACTTC,-,-,TRBJ2-7,TRBV11-2
CASSKDVLTSGANVLTF,TGTGCCAGCAGCAAAGACGTATTGACCTCTGGGGCCAACGTCCTGACTTTC,-,-,TRBJ2-6,TRBV6-4
CASSYSAGAKLFF,TGTGCCAGCAGTTACTCGGCAGGGGCTAAACTGTTTTTT,-,-,TRBJ1-4,TRBV6-5
CASSEGDRGNSPLHF,TGTGCCAGCAGTGAAGGGGACAGGGGTAATTCACCCCTCCACTTT,TRBD1,-,TRBJ1-6,TRBV28
CASSGGLTDTQYF,TGCGCCAGCAGCGGAGGTCTCACAGATACGCAGTATTTT,-,-,TRBJ2-3,TRBV5-1
CASSLSGRRFF,TGTGCCAGCAGCCTCTCGGGGAGGAGGTTCTTC,-,-,TRBJ2-1,TRBV5-4
CASSQDQGGGAKYGYTF,TGTGCCAGCAGCCAAGATCAGGGTGGGGGCGCTAAGTATGGCTACACCTTC,-,-,TRBJ1-2,TRBV4-2